The 24 T cell receptor beta chains reported below all come from one sample, sequenced in a study of human thymus T cells. Thymic material originated from resections removed in the course of corrective heart surgery. Only in-frame clones appear in the TCRdb table, and some are missing; sequencing was by immunoSEQ multiplex PCR. This table holds tens of thousands of clones, 90% to 95% found once. Material: thymus tissue. The receptors derive from a girl younger than two with a congenital heart defect but otherwise immunologically healthy.

J is TRBJ2-1 and V is TRBV4-1; TRBD2 agrees at 8 bases. Per germline, CDR1 MGHRA and CDR2 YSYEKL. This CDR3 comprises 14 residues. After removal of 1 base from V and 7 bases from J, the junction contained 3 bases not matched to a gene. As DNA, the CDR3 is TGCGCCAGCAGCCAAGGAATAGCGGGAAATGAGCAGTTCTTC. This translates into CASSQGIAGNEQFF.

CDR3 region: CASSLGWRKGGCGNTIYF. CDR3 DNA: TGTGCCAGCAGCTTAGGTTGGCGGAAAGGGGGCTGTGGAAACACCATATATTTT. V is TRBV11-2 and J is TRBJ1-3; 7 bases fit TRBD1. The V gene's germline CDR1 is SGHAT and CDR2 FQNNGV. There are 18 residues in the CDR3. Germline trimming cut 1 base from V and 3 bases from J; bases unmatched to any gene: 12.

This chain connects TRBV28 to TRBJ2-7; a possible D gene is TRBD1 (6 bases). Germline CDR1 is MDHEN and CDR2 is SYDVKM. This CDR3 comprises 13 residues. V lost 6 bases to trimming and J lost 5 bases, with 14 bases between them. CDR3 amino acids: CASSPWGRHEQYF. Here the CDR3 DNA reads TGTGCCAGCAGCCCCTGGGGGCGACACGAGCAGTACTTC.

The chain employs TRBV4-1 and TRBJ1-1; D is unresolved. CDR1 is MGHRA and CDR2 is YSYEKL in the germline V gene. The CDR3 runs 14 residues. The V gene lost 0 bases and the J gene lost 1 base, with 6 bases spanning the gap. CDR3 residues: CASSQERENTEAFF. In DNA form, the CDR3 reads TGCGCCAGCAGCCAAGAAAGAGAGAACACTGAAGCTTTCTTT.

V usage is TRBV14 and J usage is TRBJ2-5; D call uncertain. The CDR3 is 13 residues long. Per germline, CDR1 SGHDN and CDR2 FVKESK. V lost 5 bases and J lost 3, with 10 bases in between. The CDR3 DNA is TGTGCCAGCAGCGCCCGACTGAAAGAGACCCAGTACTTC. Its protein is CASSARLKETQYF.

The CDR3 sequence: CASSGQETQYF. CDR3 DNA: TGTGCCAGCAGTGGGCAAGAGACCCAGTACTTC. The rearrangement joins TRBV25-1 to TRBJ2-5; D remains ambiguous. V was trimmed by 4 bases and J by 2 bases, leaving 2 bases between them. Germline CDR1 reads MGHDK; CDR2 reads SYGVNS. This CDR3 is 11 amino acids long.

The chain joins TRBV12-5 to TRBJ2-2, with D possibly TRBD2 on 6 matching bases. Deletions cut 6 bases from V and 6 bases from J, with 8 bases between. The CDR3 contains 12 residues. Germline values: CDR1 LGHNT, CDR2 FRNRAP. CDR3 coding DNA: TGTGCTAGTGGGAGGAGGGCCGGGGAGCTGTTTTTT. Protein product: CASGRRAGELFF.

The gene calls are TRBV6-5 and TRBJ2-7, with 9 bases lining up with TRBD2. CDR3 length equals 15 residues. V was clipped by 2 bases and J by 7 bases; unmatched bases: 9. CDR1 is MNHEY and CDR2 is SVGAGI in the germline V gene. The CDR3 bases are TGTGCCAGCAGTTACGAGGCGGGAGGGCCGGGGGAGCAGTACTTC. It is translated as CASSYEAGGPGEQYF.

This clone was seen once. The chain couples TRBV5-1 to TRBJ1-2; TRBD1 aligns across 9 bases. The trim removed 2 bases at V and 7 bases at J, leaving 3 bases unmatched. The CDR3 is 13 amino acids. Germline CDR1 is SGHRS and CDR2 is YFSETQ. The CDR3 loop reads CASSFPGQGGYTF. CDR3 sequence (DNA): TGCGCCAGCAGCTTCCCGGGACAGGGTGGCTACACCTTC.

CDR3 residues: CATSHKGGLGTDTQYF. CDR3 DNA: TGTGCCACCAGTCATAAGGGGGGCTTGGGCACAGATACGCAGTATTTT. J is TRBJ2-3 and V is TRBV15; D may be TRBD1 or TRBD2 (6 bases each). V was trimmed by 6 bases and J by 1 base, leaving 17 bases between them. The CDR3 covers 16 residues. Germline V gene sequence: CDR1 LNHNV, CDR2 YYDKDF (reference sequence).

The chain couples TRBV10-3 to TRBJ2-7; D call uncertain. This CDR3 comprises 14 residues. Germline assignment: CDR1 ENHRY and CDR2 SYGVKD. V was cut by 0 bases and J by 4 bases, with 10 bases left in between. In DNA, the CDR3 is TGTGCCATCAGTGAGTCGAAGCTGGTTTACGAGCAGTACTTC. Translated: CAISESKLVYEQYF.

Only one count was recorded for this clone. The chain recombines TRBV10-2 with TRBJ2-7; 7 nucleotides align to TRBD1. V lost 1 base and J lost 4; bases outside the gene matches: 4. The length of the CDR3 is 14 residues. The germline CDR1 and CDR2 sequences are WSHSY and SAAADI. The CDR3 DNA reads as TGCGCCAGCAGTGAGTTAGGGGGCGGGTACGAGCAGTACTTC. Translating gives CASSELGGGYEQYF.

This sequence joins TRBV27 and TRBJ2-7; TRBD1 matches at 10 bases. The CDR3 totals 15 residues. Germline lookup yields CDR1 MNHEY and CDR2 SMNVEV (reference sequence). Unmatched junction bases numbered 5, after V lost 4 bases and J lost 2 bases. CDR3 DNA sequence: TGTGCCAGCAGTTCCAGACAGGGGGCTCCCTACGAGCAGTACTTC. Its translation: CASSSRQGAPYEQYF.

The V and J genes are TRBV5-1 and TRBJ2-7, with 9 bases matching TRBD2. The CDR3 is 14 residues long. V shed 4 bases and J 0 bases; nucleotides not matched to a gene: 2. The germline gives CDR1 SGHRS, CDR2 YFSETQ. CDR3 sequence (DNA): TGCGCCAGCAGCCCGGGACTAGCCTCCTACGAGCAGTACTTC. Translation gives CASSPGLASYEQYF.

The CDR3 region is CATSFPLAVPTDTQYF. The CDR3, as DNA: TGTGCCACCAGCTTCCCCCTAGCGGTCCCTACAGATACGCAGTATTTT. The chain couples TRBV15 to TRBJ2-3; 7 bases agree with TRBD2. The CDR3 runs to 16 residues. Germline V gene data show CDR1 as LNHNV and CDR2 as YYDKDF (reference sequence). J lost 3 bases, V lost 5 bases, and 11 bases had no gene match.

V and J are TRBV6-5 and TRBJ2-7; possible D gene TRBD2, 6 bases. Germline-derived CDR1 and CDR2 are MNHEY and SVGAGI. The CDR3 is made up of 13 amino acids. Trimming pared 8 bases from V and 2 bases from J, leaving 13 bases between. CDR3 nucleotides: TGTGCCAGCGGTCATAGCGGAACCTACGAGCAGTACTTC. This translates into CASGHSGTYEQYF.

V gene TRBV27 combines with J gene TRBJ1-1; D remains unclear. Germline V CDR1 and CDR2: MNHEY, SMNVEV (reference sequence). The CDR3 extends over 14 amino acids. V was cut by 5 bases and J by 1 base, with 11 bases left in between. The CDR3 nucleotides are TGTGCCAGCAGTCCCTATCCCCGGAACACTGAAGCTTTCTTT. It is translated as CASSPYPRNTEAFF.

The CDR3 region has the DNA TGCGCCAGCAGCCAAGATTTAAGGCGGGAATCCTACAATGAGCAGTTCTTC. Amino acids: CASSQDLRRESYNEQFF. The rearrangement uses TRBV4-1 and TRBJ2-1; TRBD2 is a possible D gene (6 bases). Trimming removed 0 bases at V and 1 base at J, with 13 bases between. Germline CDR1 and CDR2: MGHRA and YSYEKL. The CDR3 spans 17 residues.

The table lists this clone with a count of one. The rearrangement joins TRBV7-9 to TRBJ2-3; 7 bases map to TRBD1. The V gene's germline CDR1 is SEHNR and CDR2 FQNEAQ (reference sequence). This CDR3 comprises 18 residues. With 3 bases clipped from V and 2 bases from J, the junction kept 14 bases outside the gene matches. In DNA form, the CDR3 reads TGTGCCAGCAGCTTTAGCCCCGACCGGGACAGATCCACAGATACGCAGTATTTT. This sequence encodes CASSFSPDRDRSTDTQYF.

The chain carries TRBV18 and TRBJ2-3; D might be TRBD1 (6 bases). The CDR3 loop spans 17 amino acids. The V gene lost 2 bases and the J gene lost 0 bases, with 15 bases spanning the gap. Looked up from germline, CDR1 is KGHSH and CDR2 is LQKENI. The CDR3 DNA is TGTGCCAGCTCACCAGCGGACAGCCCTACTAGCACAGATACGCAGTATTTT. Its protein is CASSPADSPTSTDTQYF.

V and J are TRBV28 and TRBJ2-7; D call uncertain. Germline CDR1 reads MDHEN; CDR2 reads SYDVKM. This CDR3 has 13 amino acids. Trimming removed 6 bases from V and 3 bases from J, with 12 bases in between. Here the CDR3 reads CASREQRYYEQYF. CDR3 DNA sequence: TGTGCCAGCAGGGAGCAAAGGTACTACGAGCAGTACTTC.

The CDR3 DNA follows: TGTGCCAGCAGCCAGGGAAATCAGCCCCAGCATTTT. Its translation is CASSQGNQPQHF. The chain employs TRBV7-9 and TRBJ1-5; a possible D gene is TRBD1 (5 bases). The V gene lost 5 bases and the J gene lost 4 bases, with 6 bases spanning the gap. The V gene's germline CDR1 is SEHNR and CDR2 FQNEAQ (reference sequence). This CDR3 comprises 12 residues.

V usage is TRBV5-6 and J usage is TRBJ2-7; no clear D gene. The germline V gene encodes CDR1 SGHDT and CDR2 YYEEEE. The CDR3 covers 14 residues. The V gene lost 1 base and the J gene lost 7 bases, with 15 bases spanning the gap. Here the CDR3 reads CASSLMAYLSEQYF. The CDR3 DNA reads TGTGCCAGCAGCTTGATGGCGTACCTGTCTGAGCAGTACTTC. Filled out from reference TRBV5-6 and TRBJ2-7, the complete variable domain reads DAGVTQSPTHLIKTRGQQVTLRCSPKSGHDTVSWYQQALGQGPQFIFQYYEEEERQRGNFPDRFSGHQFPNYSSELNVNALLLGDSALYLCASSLMAYLSEQYFGPGTRLTVT.

The chain carries TRBV27 and TRBJ2-7, with 10 positions matching TRBD1. The CDR3 has 18 amino acids. The trim removed 5 bases at V and 4 bases at J, leaving 17 bases unmatched. Germline loops: CDR1 MNHEY, CDR2 SMNVEV (reference sequence). CDR3 bases: TGTGCCAGCAGTCTCTGCCGGGACAGGGGACGAGAGCATTACGAGCAGTACTTC. Its protein product is CASSLCRDRGREHYEQYF.